A single sample gave rise to the 16 T cell receptor beta chains below, sequenced in a study of T cells in Graves' hyperthyroidism and ophthalmopathy. RNA transcripts gave rise to amplified TCR beta CDR3 regions. First-round RT-PCR targeting the TCR CDR3 was performed with the HTBI primer set. TCRdb fed the multiplex PCR reads into MiXCR, producing one record per CDR3 protein. The table shows roughly 560,000 distinct CDR3 sequences, with roughly 15% occurring only once. Sequencing was done on a sample of blood. The receptors were gathered from a woman between 40 and 50 years old with Graves' ophthalmopathy.

This clonotype was seen more than once but under ten times. The CDR3 nucleotides read TGTGCCAGCAGCCCAAACGGACAGTTTAACTATGGCTACACCTTC. Protein sequence: CASSPNGQFNYGYTF. The chain employs TRBV5-4 and TRBJ1-2, with D maybe TRBD1 (6 bases). The CDR3 totals 15 residues. V was cut by 4 bases and J by 1 base, with 14 bases left in between. Germline V gives CDR1 SGHNT, CDR2 YYREEE (reference sequence).

This clonotype was recorded at least ten times. V usage is TRBV29-1 and J usage is TRBJ2-5; 7 nucleotides align to TRBD1. In germline, CDR1 is SQVTM, CDR2 ANQGSEA. CDR3 size: 12 residues. V trimming: 4 bases; J trimming: 5 bases; junction bases outside the gene matches: 4. CDR3 sequence reads: CSVVVRGETQYF. The CDR3 bases are TGCAGCGTTGTGGTCAGGGGGGAGACCCAGTACTTC.

The chain joins TRBV12-3 or TRBV12-4 to TRBJ2-7, with D maybe TRBD1 (7 bases). This CDR3 comprises 14 residues. Trimming took off 7 bases at V and 4 bases at J, with 17 bases between the two ends. Written as DNA, the CDR3 is TGTGCCAGCACTCCAGGGGGGCTCGGGTACGAGCAGTACTTC. Translation: CASTPGGLGYEQYF.

This clonotype came up many times. J is TRBJ2-5 and V is TRBV28, with 9 nucleotides matching TRBD1. The CDR3 is 17 amino acids. J was trimmed by 2 bases and V by 4 bases; bases with no gene match: 11. CDR1 is MDHEN, CDR2 SYDVKM, per germline. CDR3 bases: TGTGCCAGCAGTTCAGACAGGGGGTCGATAAGGCAAGAGACCCAGTACTTC. This codes for CASSSDRGSIRQETQYF. The full variable domain, its missing parts supplied by reference TRBV28 and TRBJ2-5, is DVKVTQSSRYLVKRTGEKVFLECVQDMDHENMFWYRQDPGLGLRLIYFSYDVKMKEKGDIPEGYSVSREKKERFSLILESASTNQTSMYLCASSSDRGSIRQETQYFGPGTRLLVL.

This clonotype has a handful of counts. This sequence joins TRBV18 and TRBJ1-3, with D possibly TRBD1 on 5 matching bases. V dropped 5 bases and J dropped 0 bases, with 11 bases sitting between them. Germline CDR1 is KGHSH and CDR2 is LQKENI. This CDR3 has 15 residues. The CDR3 DNA reads TGTGCCAGCTCAGGGGGACCAACCTCTGGAAACACCATATATTTT. Its protein product is CASSGGPTSGNTIYF. Full variable domain (missing parts from reference TRBV18 and TRBJ1-3): NAGVMQNPRHLVRRRGQEARLRCSPMKGHSHVYWYRQLPEEGLKFMVYLQKENIIDESGMPKERFSAEFPKEGPSILRIQQVVRGDSAAYFCASSGGPTSGNTIYFGEGSWLTVV.

This clonotype was found many times. V usage is TRBV6-2 or TRBV6-3 and J usage is TRBJ1-1; D not resolved. Trimming shortened V by 7 bases and J by 3 bases, and 15 bases separated the two germline ends. The germline gives CDR1 MNHEY, CDR2 SVGEGT. This CDR3 is 14 amino acids long. CDR3 sequence (DNA): TGTGCCAGCAACCCGCCCTTAAGGGACACTGAAGCTTTCTTT. Protein product: CASNPPLRDTEAFF.

This clonotype was detected many times. In DNA, the CDR3 is TGTGCTAGTGGTTTGCCTACCAGAGGGCTTGCGAACACCGGGGAGCTGTTTTTT. Translation gives CASGLPTRGLANTGELFF. J is TRBJ2-2 and V is TRBV12-5; the D gene is possibly TRBD2 (5 bases). V dropped 2 bases and J dropped 0 bases, with 16 bases sitting between them. This CDR3 comprises 18 residues. Germline V gene data show CDR1 as LGHNT and CDR2 as FRNRAP.

This clonotype came up many times. The chain combines TRBV20-1 with TRBJ2-7, with D hard to call. V was shortened by 6 bases and J by 0 bases, with 21 bases between the two germline ends. CDR1 and CDR2 (germline): DFQATT, SNEGSKA (reference sequence). The CDR3 covers 16 residues. The CDR3: CSAPHPGGRSSYEQYF. CDR3 sequence (DNA): TGCAGTGCCCCTCACCCTGGCGGAAGAAGCTCCTACGAGCAGTACTTC.

This clonotype was recorded many times. This rearrangement joins TRBV28 to TRBJ2-7, with a possible D match to TRBD2 (7 bases). Trimming took 6 bases from V and 3 from J, leaving 21 bases between them. This CDR3 comprises 16 residues. Germline V gene lookup returns CDR1 MDHEN and CDR2 SYDVKM. The CDR3 DNA reads TGTGCCAGCAGCGGAGGGGGGGCCGTTGGAGTCTACGAGCAGTACTTC. It specifies CASSGGGAVGVYEQYF.

In this sample, this clonotype turned up many times. This chain links TRBV7-6 with TRBJ1-2; D call uncertain. V was trimmed by 2 bases and J by 11 bases, leaving 15 bases between them. CDR1 SGHVS and CDR2 FNYEAQ come from the germline V gene. This CDR3 contains 13 residues. CDR3 loop: CASSLSIWESYTF. The CDR3 DNA is TGTGCCAGCAGCTTAAGCATCTGGGAGTCGTACACCTTC.

The genes are TRBV20-1 and TRBJ2-2; TRBD2 aligns across 11 bases. CDR3 size: 16 residues. Germline CDR1 and CDR2: DFQATT and SNEGSKA (reference sequence). J was trimmed by 5 bases and V by 0 bases; bases with no gene match: 5. DNA of the CDR3: TGCAGTGCTAGAGATCCGCTAGCGGGAGGTACCGGGGAGCTGTTTTTT. It encodes CSARDPLAGGTGELFF.

This clonotype was seen at least ten times. The rearrangement uses TRBV7-2 and TRBJ2-1; D call uncertain. The germline V and J ends were trimmed by 4 bases and 3 bases, with 10 bases remaining between them. The CDR3 totals 14 residues. The germline gives CDR1 SGHTA, CDR2 FQGNSA. The CDR3, as DNA: TGTGCCAGCAGCTCCCAGCCAGACTACAATGAGCAGTTCTTC. Translation: CASSSQPDYNEQFF.

The chain links TRBV6-5 to TRBJ2-7; unclear D gene. V lost 4 bases, J lost 4 bases, and 8 bases lay in between. The germline CDR1 and CDR2 sequences are MNHEY and SVGAGI. This CDR3 is built from 12 residues. The CDR3 here is CASSSNGYEQYF. The CDR3 region has the DNA TGTGCCAGCAGTTCCAATGGGTACGAGCAGTACTTC.

This rearrangement joins TRBV6-2 or TRBV6-3 to TRBJ1-1; D perhaps matches TRBD1 (5 bases). The V gene lost 0 bases and the J gene lost 1 base, with 9 bases spanning the gap. The CDR3 length is 15 residues. Germline CDR1 is MNHEY and CDR2 is SVGEGT. CDR3 in DNA: TGTGCCAGCAGTTACTCGAGGGGCCAGAACACTGAAGCTTTCTTT. Translation gives CASSYSRGQNTEAFF.

The gene calls are TRBV12-3 or TRBV12-4 and TRBJ1-2; D is perhaps TRBD1 (5 bases). The CDR3 is 13 amino acids. Between the trimmed V and J ends, which lost 8 bases and 4 bases, there was a span of 14 bases. CDR3 sequence: CASGGEGSYGYTF. CDR3 nucleotide sequence: TGTGCCAGCGGCGGTGAGGGGAGCTATGGCTACACCTTC.

This clonotype was recorded at least ten times. J is TRBJ1-2 and V is TRBV12-3 or TRBV12-4, with 8 bases identical to TRBD1. This CDR3 contains 15 residues. V was pared by 3 bases and J by 4 bases, with 7 bases of the junction left unmatched. The CDR3 nucleotides are TGTGCCAGCAGTTTGGGCACAGGGGGGGGCTATGGCTACACCTTC. Translation: CASSLGTGGGYGYTF.